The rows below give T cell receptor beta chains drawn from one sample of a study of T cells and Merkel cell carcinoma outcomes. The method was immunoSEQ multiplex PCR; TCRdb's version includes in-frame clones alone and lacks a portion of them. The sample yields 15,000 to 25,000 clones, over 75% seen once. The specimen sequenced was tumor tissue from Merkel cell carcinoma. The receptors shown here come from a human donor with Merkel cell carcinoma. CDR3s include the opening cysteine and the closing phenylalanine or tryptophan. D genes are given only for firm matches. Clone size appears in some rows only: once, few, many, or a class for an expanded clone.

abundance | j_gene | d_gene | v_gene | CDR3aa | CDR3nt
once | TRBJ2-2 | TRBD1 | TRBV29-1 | CSTLTGAGGELFF | TGCAGCACCCTTACAGGGGCCGGCGGGGAGCTGTTTTTT
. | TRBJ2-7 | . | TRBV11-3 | CASSLERYGGEQYF | TGTGCCAGCAGCTTAGAGCGATATGGAGGGGAGCAGTACTTC
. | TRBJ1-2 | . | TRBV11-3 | CASSGGDKGGNYGYTF | TGTGCCAGCAGCGGGGGAGATAAGGGGGGTAACTATGGCTACACCTTC
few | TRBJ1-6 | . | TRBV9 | CASSGQVENSPLHF | TGTGCCAGCAGCGGACAGGTCGAAAATTCACCCCTCCACTTT
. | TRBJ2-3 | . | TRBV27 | CASSNPQERYTQYF | TGTGCCAGCAGTAACCCCCAGGAGCGCTATACGCAGTATTTT
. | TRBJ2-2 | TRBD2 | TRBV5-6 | CASRSWGGTNTGELFF | TGTGCCAGCAGATCCTGGGGGGGAACGAACACCGGGGAGCTGTTTTTT
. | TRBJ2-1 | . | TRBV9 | CASSVRMEGLEQFF | TGTGCCAGCAGCGTTCGGATGGAGGGACTGGAGCAGTTCTTC
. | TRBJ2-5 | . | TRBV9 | CASSVGGRWSPQETQYF | TGTGCCAGCAGCGTAGGAGGGCGGTGGAGCCCTCAAGAGACCCAGTACTTC
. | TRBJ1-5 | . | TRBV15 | CATSREAQPQHF | TGTGCCACCAGCAGAGAGGCTCAGCCCCAGCATTTT
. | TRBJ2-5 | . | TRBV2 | CAAGGVKETQYF | TGTGCCGCAGGAGGGGTGAAAGAGACCCAGTACTTC
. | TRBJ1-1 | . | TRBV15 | CATSRETALNTEAFF | TGTGCCACCAGCAGGGAGACAGCGTTGAACACTGAAGCTTTCTTT
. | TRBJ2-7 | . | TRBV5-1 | CASSLFLTGTYEQYF | TGCGCCAGCAGCTTGTTCCTAACAGGTACCTACGAGCAGTACTTC
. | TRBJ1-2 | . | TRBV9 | CASSPTGRYGYTF | TGTGCCAGCAGCCCCACGGGACGCTATGGCTACACCTTC
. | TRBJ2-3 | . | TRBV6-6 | CASSLRGGPDTQYF | TGTGCCAGCAGCCTGAGGGGGGGGCCAGATACGCAGTATTTT
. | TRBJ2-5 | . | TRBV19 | CASSWNFQETQYF | TGTGCCAGTAGTTGGAACTTCCAAGAGACCCAGTACTTC
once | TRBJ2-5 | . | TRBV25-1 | CASQRGQTQYF | TGTGCCAGCCAGAGGGGCCAGACCCAGTACTTC
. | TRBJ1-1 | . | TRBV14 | CASSQVPLRAFF | TGTGCCAGCAGCCAGGTCCCGCTGCGCGCTTTCTTT
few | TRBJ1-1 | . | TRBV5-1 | CASSSYREGSEAFF | TGCGCCAGCAGCTCCTACAGGGAGGGATCTGAAGCTTTCTTT
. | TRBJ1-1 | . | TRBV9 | CASSVLLDITEAFF | TGTGCCAGCAGCGTACTCCTGGACATCACTGAAGCTTTCTTT
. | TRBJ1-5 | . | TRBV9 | CASNLEGGNQPQHF | TGTGCCAGCAACCTAGAGGGTGGCAATCAGCCCCAGCATTTT
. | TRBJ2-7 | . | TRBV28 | CASSPPPISSYEQYF | TGTGCCAGCAGCCCACCGCCAATAAGCTCCTACGAGCAGTACTTC
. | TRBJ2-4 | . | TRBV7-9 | CASSPVWVGIWDIQYF | TGTGCCAGCAGCCCGGTATGGGTAGGGATTTGGGACATTCAGTACTTC
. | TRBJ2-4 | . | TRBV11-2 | CASSYLGRFYF | TGTGCCAGCAGCTACCTGGGACGGTTTTACTTC
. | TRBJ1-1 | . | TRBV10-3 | CAISEVGDGRHEAFF | TGTGCCATCAGTGAGGTGGGAGACGGGAGACATGAAGCTTTCTTT
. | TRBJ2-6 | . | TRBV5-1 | CASSLPGSGANVLTF | TGCGCCAGCAGCTTGCCCGGGAGCGGGGCCAACGTCCTGACTTTC
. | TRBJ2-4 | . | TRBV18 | CASSRVRNIQYF | TGTGCCAGCTCACGCGTCCGGAACATTCAGTACTTC
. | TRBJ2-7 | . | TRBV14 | CASGSGSTRVMEEQYF | TGTGCCAGCGGCTCAGGGAGTACCCGTGTCATGGAGGAGCAGTACTTC
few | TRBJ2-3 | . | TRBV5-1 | CASSLQVFSDTQYF | TGCGCCAGCAGCCTACAGGTATTCTCAGATACGCAGTATTTT
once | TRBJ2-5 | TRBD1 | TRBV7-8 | CASSIYRGLEETQYF | TGTGCCAGCAGCATTTACAGGGGGCTAGAGGAGACCCAGTACTTC
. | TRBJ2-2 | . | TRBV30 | CACKWTDQNTGELFF | TGTGCCTGCAAATGGACAGATCAGAACACCGGGGAGCTGTTTTTT
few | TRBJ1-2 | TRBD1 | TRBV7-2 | CASSSSTGGISGYTF | TGTGCCAGCAGCTCTTCGACAGGGGGAATTTCCGGCTACACCTTC
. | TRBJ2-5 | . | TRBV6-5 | CASSPTRGAIQAQYF | TGTGCCAGCAGTCCCACCCGGGGGGCGATACAGGCCCAGTACTTC
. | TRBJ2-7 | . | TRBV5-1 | CASSLAAAGEQYF | TGCGCCAGCAGCTTGGCCGCGGCAGGGGAGCAGTACTTC
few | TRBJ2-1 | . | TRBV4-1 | CASSPISSYNEQFF | TGCGCCAGCAGTCCCATCAGCTCCTACAATGAGCAGTTCTTC
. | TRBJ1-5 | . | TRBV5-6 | CASSVSLGEDANQPQHF | TGTGCCAGCAGCGTCTCACTAGGCGAAGACGCGAATCAGCCCCAGCATTTT
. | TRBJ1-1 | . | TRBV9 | CASSPSGDVTEAFF | TGTGCCAGCAGCCCCTCAGGGGACGTTACTGAAGCTTTCTTT
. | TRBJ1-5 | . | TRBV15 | CATSRDGPGSNQPQHF | TGTGCCACCAGCAGAGATGGGCCTGGGAGCAATCAGCCCCAGCATTTT
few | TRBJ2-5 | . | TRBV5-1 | CASSEGPHQETQYF | TGCGCCAGCAGCGAAGGGCCTCACCAAGAGACCCAGTACTTC
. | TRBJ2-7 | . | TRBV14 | CASSLTHREQYF | TGTGCCAGCAGCCTCACTCATCGCGAGCAGTACTTC
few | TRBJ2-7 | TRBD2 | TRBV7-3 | CASSLIGTSGEQYF | TGTGCCAGCAGCTTAATCGGGACTAGCGGCGAGCAGTACTTC
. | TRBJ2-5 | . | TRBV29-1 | CSVSVKGPDGAQYF | TGCAGCGTTTCTGTCAAGGGGCCTGACGGGGCCCAGTACTTC
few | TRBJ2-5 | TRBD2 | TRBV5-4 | CASSFPTGGQETQYF | TGTGCCAGCAGCTTCCCGACGGGGGGGCAAGAGACCCAGTACTTC
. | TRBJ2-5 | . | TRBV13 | CASSLRIEGGATQYF | TGTGCCAGCAGCTTAAGGATTGAGGGCGGGGCGACCCAGTACTTC
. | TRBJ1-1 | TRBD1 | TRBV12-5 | CASGLGTGNTEAFF | TGTGCTAGTGGTTTGGGGACAGGGAACACTGAAGCTTTCTTT
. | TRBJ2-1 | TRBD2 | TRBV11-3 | CASSLEAGGSNEQFF | TGTGCCAGCAGCTTAGAAGCGGGAGGTAGCAATGAGCAGTTCTTC
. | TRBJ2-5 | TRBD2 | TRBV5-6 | CASSYKAGLETQYF | TGTGCCAGCAGCTACAAAGCGGGACTAGAGACCCAGTACTTC
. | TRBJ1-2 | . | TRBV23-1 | CASSQSNMTNYGYTF | TGCGCCAGCAGTCAATCTAACATGACTAACTATGGCTACACCTTC
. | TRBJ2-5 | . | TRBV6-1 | CASSQMLGSQETQYF | TGTGCCAGCAGCCAAATGTTAGGCTCACAAGAGACCCAGTACTTC
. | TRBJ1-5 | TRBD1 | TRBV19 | CASRPTGIGDRQPQHF | TGTGCCAGTAGACCGACAGGGATAGGGGATCGTCAGCCCCAGCATTTT
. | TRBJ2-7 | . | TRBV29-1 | CSAWTRYEQYF | TGCAGCGCCTGGACTCGATACGAGCAGTACTTC
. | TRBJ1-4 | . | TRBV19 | CASSIGTGRSNEKLFF | TGTGCCAGTAGTATAGGAACCGGACGGTCTAATGAAAAACTGTTTTTT
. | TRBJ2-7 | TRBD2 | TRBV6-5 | CASSYVLAEIVYEQYF | TGTGCCAGCAGTTACGTCCTAGCGGAGATCGTCTACGAGCAGTACTTC
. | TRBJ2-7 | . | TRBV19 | CASTTGPGGAYEQYF | TGTGCCAGTACTACCGGACCTGGCGGGGCCTACGAGCAGTACTTC
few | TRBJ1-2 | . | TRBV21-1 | CASPRAGGQGYGYTF | TGTGCCAGCCCGCGAGCGGGCGGACAGGGATATGGCTACACCTTC
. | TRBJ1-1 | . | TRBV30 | CAWSPPNTEAFF | TGTGCCTGGAGTCCCCCAAACACTGAAGCTTTCTTT
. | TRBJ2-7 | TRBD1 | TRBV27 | CASSPYQGAYEQYF | TGTGCCAGCAGTCCATATCAGGGGGCCTACGAGCAGTACTTC
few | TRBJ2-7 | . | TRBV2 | CATAPRPYEQYF | TGTGCCACAGCTCCGAGGCCCTACGAGCAGTACTTC
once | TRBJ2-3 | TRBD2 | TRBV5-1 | CASSSAGGLYF | TGCGCCAGCAGCTCAGCGGGAGGGTTGTATTTT
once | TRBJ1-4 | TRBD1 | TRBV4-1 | CASSQVRLDRGRNEKLFF | TGCGCCAGCAGCCAAGTCAGACTGGACAGGGGACGAAATGAAAAACTGTTTTTT
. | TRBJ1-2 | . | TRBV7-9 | CASSLRGAVNYGYTF | TGTGCCAGCAGCTTACGGGGGGCGGTCAACTATGGCTATACCTTC